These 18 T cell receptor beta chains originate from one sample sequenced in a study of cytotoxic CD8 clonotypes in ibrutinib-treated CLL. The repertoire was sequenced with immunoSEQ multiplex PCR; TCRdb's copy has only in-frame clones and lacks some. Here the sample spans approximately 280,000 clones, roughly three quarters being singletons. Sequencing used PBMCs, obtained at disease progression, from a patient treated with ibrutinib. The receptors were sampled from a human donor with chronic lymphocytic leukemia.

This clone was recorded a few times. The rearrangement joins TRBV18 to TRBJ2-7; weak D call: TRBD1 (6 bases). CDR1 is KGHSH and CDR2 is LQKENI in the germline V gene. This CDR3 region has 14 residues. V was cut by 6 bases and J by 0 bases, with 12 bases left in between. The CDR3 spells CASSEGQISYEQYF. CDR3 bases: TGTGCCAGCTCCGAGGGACAAATCTCCTACGAGCAGTACTTC.

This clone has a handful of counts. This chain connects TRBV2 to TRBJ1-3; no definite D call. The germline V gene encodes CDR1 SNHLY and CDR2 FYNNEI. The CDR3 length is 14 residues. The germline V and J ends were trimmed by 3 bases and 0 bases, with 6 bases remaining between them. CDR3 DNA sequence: TGTGCCAGCAGTGAGCCCCGCTCTGGAAACACCATATATTTT. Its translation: CASSEPRSGNTIYF.

CDR3 protein: CASSSYFGRGGFYEQYF. CDR3 coding DNA: TGTGCCAGCAGTTCGTACTTTGGGCGGGGGGGATTCTACGAGCAGTACTTC. The V and J genes are TRBV27 and TRBJ2-7; 9 bases are shared with TRBD2. The CDR3 consists of 17 residues. V trimming: 4 bases; J trimming: 3 bases; junction bases outside the gene matches: 13. The germline CDR1 and CDR2 sequences are MNHEY and SMNVEV (reference sequence).

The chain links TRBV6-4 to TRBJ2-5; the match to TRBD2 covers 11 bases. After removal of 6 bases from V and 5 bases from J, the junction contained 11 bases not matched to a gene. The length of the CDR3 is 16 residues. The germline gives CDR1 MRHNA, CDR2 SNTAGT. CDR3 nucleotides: TGTGCCAGCAGCCCACTAGCGGGGGCCTTCGGGGAGACCCAGTACTTC. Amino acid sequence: CASSPLAGAFGETQYF.

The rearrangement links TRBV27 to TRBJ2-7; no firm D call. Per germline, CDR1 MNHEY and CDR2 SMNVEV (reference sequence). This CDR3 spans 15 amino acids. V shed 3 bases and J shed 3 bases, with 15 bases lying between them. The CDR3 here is CASSFGSRPLYEQYF. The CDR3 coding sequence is TGTGCCAGCAGTTTCGGAAGCCGACCCCTCTACGAGCAGTACTTC.

This CDR3 is CASSHPGRTYEQYF. The CDR3 DNA sequence: TGTGCCAGCAGCCACCCCGGGCGAACCTACGAGCAGTACTTC. This chain connects TRBV11-1 to TRBJ2-7; D ambiguous. CDR1 and CDR2 from the germline V gene are SGHAT and FQDESV (reference sequence). The CDR3 is made up of 14 amino acids. Trimming took off 5 bases at V and 2 bases at J, with 13 bases between the two ends.

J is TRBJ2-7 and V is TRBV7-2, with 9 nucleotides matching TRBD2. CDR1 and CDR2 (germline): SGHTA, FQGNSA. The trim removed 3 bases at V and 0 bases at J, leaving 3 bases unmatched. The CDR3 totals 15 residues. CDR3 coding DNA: TGTGCCAGCAGCTTTAGAGCGGGGGGCTCCTACGAGCAGTACTTC. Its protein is CASSFRAGGSYEQYF.

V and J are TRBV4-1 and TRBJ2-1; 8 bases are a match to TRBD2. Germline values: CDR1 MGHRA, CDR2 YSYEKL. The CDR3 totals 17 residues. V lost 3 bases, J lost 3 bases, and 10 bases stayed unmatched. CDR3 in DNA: TGCGCCAGCAGCCATCCCAAGAGCGGGAGCGACTACAATGAGCAGTTCTTC. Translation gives CASSHPKSGSDYNEQFF.

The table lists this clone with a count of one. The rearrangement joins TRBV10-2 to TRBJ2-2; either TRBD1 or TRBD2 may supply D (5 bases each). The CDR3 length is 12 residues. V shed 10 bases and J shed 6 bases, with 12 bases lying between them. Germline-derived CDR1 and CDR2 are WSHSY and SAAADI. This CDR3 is CATPGGAGELFF. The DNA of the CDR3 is TGCGCCACCCCTGGGGGTGCCGGGGAGCTGTTTTTT.

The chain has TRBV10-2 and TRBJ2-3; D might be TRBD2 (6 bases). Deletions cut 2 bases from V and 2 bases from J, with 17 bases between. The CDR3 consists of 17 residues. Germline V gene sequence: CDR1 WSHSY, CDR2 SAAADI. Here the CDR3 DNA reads TGCGCCAGCAGTGAGCCGAATAGCGGTCCATACACAGATACGCAGTATTTT. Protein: CASSEPNSGPYTDTQYF.

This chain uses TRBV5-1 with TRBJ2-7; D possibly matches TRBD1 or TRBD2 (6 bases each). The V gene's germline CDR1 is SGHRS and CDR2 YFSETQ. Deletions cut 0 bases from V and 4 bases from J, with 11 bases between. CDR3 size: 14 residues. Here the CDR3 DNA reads TGCGCCAGCAGCTTGGTCCAGGGGAGGTACGAGCAGTACTTC. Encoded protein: CASSLVQGRYEQYF.

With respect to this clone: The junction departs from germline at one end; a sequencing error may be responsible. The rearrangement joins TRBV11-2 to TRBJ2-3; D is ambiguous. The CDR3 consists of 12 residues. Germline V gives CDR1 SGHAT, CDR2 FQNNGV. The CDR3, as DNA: TGTGCCAGCAGCCCGTTAACAGAAACGCAGTATTTT. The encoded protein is CASSPLTETQYF.

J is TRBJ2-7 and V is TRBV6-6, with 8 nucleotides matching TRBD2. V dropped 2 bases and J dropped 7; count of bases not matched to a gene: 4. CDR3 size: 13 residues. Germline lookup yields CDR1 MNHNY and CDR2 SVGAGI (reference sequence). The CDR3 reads CASSYAGGREQYF. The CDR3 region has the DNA TGTGCCAGCAGTTACGCGGGGGGTCGGGAGCAGTACTTC.

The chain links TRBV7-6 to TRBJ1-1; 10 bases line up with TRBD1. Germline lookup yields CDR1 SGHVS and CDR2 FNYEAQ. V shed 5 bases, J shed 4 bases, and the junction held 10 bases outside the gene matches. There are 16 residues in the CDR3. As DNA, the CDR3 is TGTGCCAGCAGCCCCGCGACAGGGGGCTTTGGCACTGAAGCTTTCTTT. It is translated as CASSPATGGFGTEAFF.

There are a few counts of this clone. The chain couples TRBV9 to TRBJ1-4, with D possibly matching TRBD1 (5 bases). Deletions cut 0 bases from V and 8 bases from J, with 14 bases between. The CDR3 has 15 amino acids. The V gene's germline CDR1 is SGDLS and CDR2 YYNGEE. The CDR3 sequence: CASSVGAGSREKLFF. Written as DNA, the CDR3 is TGTGCCAGCAGCGTAGGCGCAGGGTCAAGGGAAAAACTGTTTTTT.

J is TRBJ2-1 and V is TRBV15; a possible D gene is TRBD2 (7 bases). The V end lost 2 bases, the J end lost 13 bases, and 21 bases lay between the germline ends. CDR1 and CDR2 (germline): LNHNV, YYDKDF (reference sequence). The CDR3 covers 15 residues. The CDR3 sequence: CATSRTLPAGTTQFF. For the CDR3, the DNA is TGTGCCACCAGCAGAACCCTCCCAGCGGGGACAACTCAGTTCTTC.

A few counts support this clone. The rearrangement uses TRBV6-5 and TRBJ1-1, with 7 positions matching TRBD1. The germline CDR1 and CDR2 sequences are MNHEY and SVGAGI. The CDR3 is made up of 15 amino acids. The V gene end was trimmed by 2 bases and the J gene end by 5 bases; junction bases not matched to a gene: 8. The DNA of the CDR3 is TGTGCCAGCAGTTACGACCCGACAGGGCGAACTGAAGCTTTCTTT. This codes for CASSYDPTGRTEAFF.

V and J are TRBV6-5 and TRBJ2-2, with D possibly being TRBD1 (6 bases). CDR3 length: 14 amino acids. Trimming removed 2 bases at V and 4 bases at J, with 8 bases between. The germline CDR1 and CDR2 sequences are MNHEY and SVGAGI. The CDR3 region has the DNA TGTGCCAGCAGTTACGGACAGTTCACCGGGGAGCTGTTTTTT. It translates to CASSYGQFTGELFF.